Described below is a single TCR beta chain sequence and its context. Naive CD8 cells lacked CD45RO and underwent positive selection for CCR7, leaving out terminally differentiated effector memory CD45RA+ cells. Assay used: immunoSEQ multiplex PCR; TCRdb lists only in-frame clones, some missing. Among about 600,000 clones listed, 95% were seen once. This sample stems from a study of shared clonotypes between healthy human individuals. Sequencing input: naive CD8+ T cells sorted from blood. This sequence was found in a woman aged 25 to 39 in good health.

The CDR3 DNA sequence: TGTGCCAGCAGTTCCGATGTCAGCTCCTACGAGCAGTACTTC. Protein: CASSSDVSSYEQYF. This chain joins TRBV27 and TRBJ2-7; D is unresolved. Trimming left V 4 bases short and J 0 bases short, with 10 bases between. CDR3 size: 14 residues. Germline CDR1 reads MNHEY; CDR2 reads SMNVEV (reference sequence).